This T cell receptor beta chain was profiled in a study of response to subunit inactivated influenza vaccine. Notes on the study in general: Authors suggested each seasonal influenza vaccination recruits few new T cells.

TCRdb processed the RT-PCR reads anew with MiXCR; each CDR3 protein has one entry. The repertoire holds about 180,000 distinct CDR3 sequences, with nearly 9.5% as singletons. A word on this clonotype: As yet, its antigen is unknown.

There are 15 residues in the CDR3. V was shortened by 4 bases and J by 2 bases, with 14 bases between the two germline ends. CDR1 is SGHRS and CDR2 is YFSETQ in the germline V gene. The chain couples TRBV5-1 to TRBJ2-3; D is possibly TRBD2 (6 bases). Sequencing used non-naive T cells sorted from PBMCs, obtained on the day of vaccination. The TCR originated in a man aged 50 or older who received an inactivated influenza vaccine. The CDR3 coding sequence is TGCGCCAGCAGCAGTGTGCGGGAACCCACAGATACGCAGTATTTT. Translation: CASSSVREPTDTQYF.